This T cell receptor beta chain was profiled in a study of T cells in tuberculosis. Each clinical donor contributed on average about 100,000 T cells from unsorted cryopreserved PBMC. Assay: immunoSEQ multiplex PCR; the TCRdb copy retains only in-frame clones and omits some. This sample has 20,000 to 25,000 clones, with around nine tenths found just once. Trimming took 4 bases from V and 0 from J; bases not matched to a gene: 6. Germline assignment: CDR1 SGHRS and CDR2 YFSETQ. The CDR3 loop spans 16 amino acids. Study observations and caveats: Smaller alpha distances in active tuberculosis partly reflected shorter CDR3-alpha lengths.

Remarks on this clone: Its antigen is still unknown.

The J gene is TRBJ2-2, the V gene TRBV5-1; 7 bases fit TRBD2. Specimen: PBMCs. The sequence was obtained from a donor aged 10 to 29 with latent tuberculosis or without tuberculosis infection. Some clones in this sample may be carry-over from other donors' samples. CDR3 residues: CASSRSRGANTGELFF. As DNA, the CDR3 is TGCGCCAGCAGCAGGAGTCGGGGGGCGAACACCGGGGAGCTGTTTTTT.